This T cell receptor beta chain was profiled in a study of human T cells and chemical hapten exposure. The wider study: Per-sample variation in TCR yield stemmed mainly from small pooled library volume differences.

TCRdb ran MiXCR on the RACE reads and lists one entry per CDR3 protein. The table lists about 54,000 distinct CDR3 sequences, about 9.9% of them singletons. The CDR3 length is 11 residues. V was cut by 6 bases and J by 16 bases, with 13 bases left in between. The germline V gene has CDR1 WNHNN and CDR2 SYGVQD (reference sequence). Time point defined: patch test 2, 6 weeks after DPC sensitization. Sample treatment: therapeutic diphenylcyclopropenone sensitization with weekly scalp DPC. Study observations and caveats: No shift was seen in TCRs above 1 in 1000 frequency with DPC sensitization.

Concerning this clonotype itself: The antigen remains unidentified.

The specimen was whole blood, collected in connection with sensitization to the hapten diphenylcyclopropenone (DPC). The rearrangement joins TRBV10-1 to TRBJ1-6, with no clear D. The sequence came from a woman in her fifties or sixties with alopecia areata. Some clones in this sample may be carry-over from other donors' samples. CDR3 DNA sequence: TGCGCCAGCAGCCCGGATCGGGGTCTCCACTTT. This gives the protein CASSPDRGLHF.